This T cell receptor (beta chain) comes out of a study of shared clonotypes between healthy human individuals. Findings and caveats of the study: Donor clonotype sharing was expected to depend on sequencing depth. It was only blood that was sampled, and tissue repertoires likely differ.

As regards this clone: Antigen specificity is unknown.

At deep level, the assay was performed. The unsorted PBMC replicate PCRs were performed with 300 ng DNA, around 29,000 T cell genomes. Profiled with immunoSEQ multiplex PCR; TCRdb holds only in-frame clones, not every one. Seen here are about 460,000 clones, approximately 77% observed once, and the top ten hold about 12%. CDR1 is SNHLY and CDR2 is FYNNEI in the germline V gene. The CDR3 is 13 amino acids. Trimming left V 6 bases short and J 0 bases short, with 8 bases between. The receptor was isolated from a woman aged 40 to 49 in good health. Some clones in this sample may be carry-over from other donors' samples. V usage is TRBV2 and J usage is TRBJ1-1; D is unresolved. The sequenced sample consisted of PBMCs. The CDR3 is CASRRDMNTEAFF. Here the CDR3 DNA reads TGTGCCAGCAGGAGAGACATGAACACTGAAGCTTTCTTT.